The 26 T cell receptor beta chains listed next were all sequenced from one sample in a study of shared clonotypes between healthy human individuals. The protocol was immunoSEQ multiplex PCR, while the TCRdb copy is restricted to in-frame clones and leaves out a portion. The table shows about 1.1 million clones, with roughly 77% occurring only once. Sequencing used memory CD4+ T cells from PBMCs. As for subset: CD45RA-negative fraction. The receptors were sampled from a man younger than 35 in good health. Some clones in this sample may be carry-over from other donors' samples.

This clone was seen only a few times. The chain joins TRBV4-2 to TRBJ2-5; 9 bases match TRBD2. Per the germline V gene, CDR1 is LGHNA and CDR2 is YNFKEQ. The V segment lost 6 bases and the J segment 5 bases; nucleotides outside the gene matches: 10. CDR3 length: 15 residues. Here the CDR3 reads CASRPAGGGGETQYF. CDR3 bases: TGTGCCAGCAGGCCAGCGGGAGGCGGTGGGGAGACCCAGTACTTC.

The chain recombines TRBV14 with TRBJ2-6; D is undetermined. The V and J ends lost 2 bases and 2 bases respectively, with 7 bases between them. The CDR3 loop spans 15 amino acids. CDR1 is SGHDN, CDR2 FVKESK, per germline. CDR3 amino acids: CASSQLGTGANVLTF. CDR3 nucleotides: TGTGCCAGCAGCCAATTGGGGACTGGGGCCAACGTCCTGACTTTC. The full variable domain, its missing parts supplied by reference TRBV14 and TRBJ2-6, is EAGVTQFPSHSVIEKGQTVTLRCDPISGHDNLYWYRRVMGKEIKFLLHFVKESKQDESGMPNNRFLAERTGGTYSTLKVQPAELEDSGVYFCASSQLGTGANVLTFGAGSRLTVL.

The V call is TRBV28, the J call TRBJ2-5; 7 bases align to TRBD2. Germline V gene lookup returns CDR1 MDHEN and CDR2 SYDVKM. Unmatched junction bases numbered 16, after V lost 7 bases and J lost 5 bases. The CDR3 runs 16 residues. The CDR3 loop reads CASKIGGAGDGETQYF. For the CDR3, the DNA is TGTGCCAGCAAGATAGGAGGTGCGGGAGATGGGGAGACCCAGTACTTC.

The J gene is TRBJ2-7, the V gene TRBV9; the match to TRBD1 covers 12 bases. Germline V gene lookup returns CDR1 SGDLS and CDR2 YYNGEE. The CDR3 covers 15 residues. V lost 1 base and J lost 7; bases outside the gene matches: 6. The DNA for the CDR3 is TGTGCCAGCAGCGTAAAGGGACAGGGGGCTGGGGAGCAGTACTTC. It specifies CASSVKGQGAGEQYF. Complete variable domain (other parts from reference TRBV9 and TRBJ2-7): DSGVTQTPKHLITATGQRVTLRCSPRSGDLSVYWYQQSLDQGLQFLIQYYNGEERAKGNILERFSAQQFPDLHSELNLSSLELGDSALYFCASSVKGQGAGEQYFGPGTRLTVT.

The chain has TRBV9 and TRBJ2-1; 7 nucleotides match TRBD1. The CDR3 spans 14 residues. Per the germline V gene, CDR1 is SGDLS and CDR2 is YYNGEE. V dropped 3 bases and J dropped 3; count of bases not matched to a gene: 3. The CDR3 DNA sequence: TGTGCCAGCAGCGCACAGGGGAACTACAATGAGCAGTTCTTC. This translates into CASSAQGNYNEQFF.

The rearrangement links TRBV20-1 to TRBJ1-2; no clear D. Germline V gene sequence: CDR1 DFQATT, CDR2 SNEGSKA (reference sequence). CDR3 length: 11 residues. Trimming removed 3 bases from V and 4 bases from J, with 6 bases in between. CDR3 coding DNA: TGCAGTGCTAGCGTCCGCTATGGCTACACCTTC. Translated, it gives CSASVRYGYTF.

The chain uses TRBV28 and TRBJ2-3, with a weak D call TRBD2 (5 bases). V was shortened by 6 bases and J by 2 bases, with 15 bases between the two germline ends. Germline loops: CDR1 MDHEN, CDR2 SYDVKM. The CDR3 totals 15 residues. This CDR3 reads CASSPMTEDTDTQYF. The DNA of the CDR3 is TGTGCCAGCAGCCCCATGACGGAGGACACAGATACGCAGTATTTT.

The chain carries TRBV29-1 and TRBJ2-1; possibly TRBD2 for D (5 bases). CDR3 length equals 12 residues. The germline V gene has CDR1 SQVTM and CDR2 ANQGSEA. V lost 4 bases to trimming and J lost 6 bases, with 10 bases between them. CDR3 loop: CSVAPGINEQFF. The CDR3 DNA reads as TGCAGCGTTGCCCCCGGGATCAATGAGCAGTTCTTC.

This clone appeared a few times. The chain links TRBV10-1 to TRBJ2-7; D may be TRBD1 (6 bases). CDR1 and CDR2 from the germline V gene are WNHNN and SYGVQD (reference sequence). The CDR3 totals 11 residues. Trimming took 4 bases from V and 8 from J, leaving 9 bases between them. CDR3 region: CASSGDKKQYF. The CDR3 nucleotides read TGCGCCAGCAGTGGGGACAAAAAGCAGTACTTC.

This clone was detected a few times. The sample contains more than one DNA sequence encoding this CDR3. The chain combines TRBV30 with TRBJ2-2; D is unresolved. Germline CDR1 is GTSNPN and CDR2 is SVGIG (reference sequence). CDR3 length: 12 amino acids. V dropped 3 bases and J dropped 5 bases, with 7 bases sitting between them. The chain's CDR3 is CAWSLDTGELFF. CDR3 DNA: TGTGCCTGGAGCCTCGATACCGGGGAGCTGTTTTTT.

About this clone itself: It differs at one base from a far larger clone, so likely a read error. The chain combines TRBV27 with TRBJ1-2, with 7 bases matching TRBD1. The germline V gene has CDR1 MNHEY and CDR2 SMNVEV (reference sequence). Trimming at V came to 6 bases and at J to 7 bases, leaving 11 bases not matched to a gene. CDR3 length: 14 residues. CDR3 residues: CASRGTGTVGGYTF. In nucleotides, the CDR3 is TGTGCCAGCAGGGGAACCGGGACAGTGGGTGGCTACACCTTC.

The chain recombines TRBV10-3 with TRBJ1-1; D is unclear. The CDR3 is made up of 13 amino acids. The germline CDR1 and CDR2 sequences are ENHRY and SYGVKD. The V end lost 4 bases, the J end lost 1 base, and 7 bases lay between the germline ends. This CDR3 reads CAISVTQNTEAFF. The CDR3 DNA reads TGTGCCATCAGTGTAACACAGAACACTGAAGCTTTCTTT.

This sequence joins TRBV7-3 and TRBJ2-3; 9 bases fit TRBD2. The V gene end was trimmed by 5 bases and the J gene end by 3 bases; junction bases not matched to a gene: 9. The germline CDR1 and CDR2 sequences are SGHTA and FQGTGA. The length of the CDR3 is 16 residues. CDR3 sequence: CASSPRTSVLTDTQYF. In DNA form, the CDR3 reads TGTGCCAGCAGCCCCCGGACTAGCGTCTTGACAGATACGCAGTATTTT.

Only one count was recorded for this clone. J is TRBJ2-6 and V is TRBV6-5; D gene unclear. The CDR3 has 15 residues. The germline V gene encodes CDR1 MNHEY and CDR2 SVGAGI. Trimming took 7 bases from V and 4 from J, leaving 14 bases between them. The DNA for the CDR3 is TGTGCCAGCAAGAGACTGGCGTCCGGGGCCAACGTCCTGACTTTC. Translating it yields CASKRLASGANVLTF.

The chain uses TRBV27 and TRBJ2-2; TRBD2 matches 8 bases. Trimming cost V 1 base and J 7 bases; bases outside gene matches: 5. Germline V lookup: CDR1 MNHEY, CDR2 SMNVEV (reference sequence). This CDR3 has 15 amino acids. The CDR3 loop is CASSLYSGIHGELFF. Written as DNA, the CDR3 is TGTGCCAGCAGTTTATATAGCGGGATTCACGGGGAGCTGTTTTTT.

V and J are TRBV29-1 and TRBJ2-3; TRBD1 is a possible D gene (7 bases). The germline gives CDR1 SQVTM, CDR2 ANQGSEA. There are 14 residues in the CDR3. V was shortened by 5 bases and J by 2 bases, with 14 bases between the two germline ends. Here the CDR3 DNA reads TGCAGCGTTTCCCCCAGGGGGGTCACAGATACGCAGTATTTT. It encodes CSVSPRGVTDTQYF.

The V gene is TRBV25-1, the J gene TRBJ2-6, with D unclear. The CDR3 is 14 residues long. The V end was cut by 2 bases, the J end by 7 bases, with 9 bases between. The germline CDR1 and CDR2 sequences are MGHDK and SYGVNS. CDR3: CASSEAGRANVLTF. CDR3 bases: TGTGCCAGCAGTGAAGCCGGTCGAGCCAACGTCCTGACTTTC.

This clone showed up many times. This chain links TRBV6-5 with TRBJ2-1, with TRBD2 matching 8 bases. J was trimmed by 9 bases and V by 6 bases; bases with no gene match: 13. This CDR3 is 15 amino acids long. Per the germline V gene, CDR1 is MNHEY and CDR2 is SVGAGI. CDR3 sequence (DNA): TGTGCCAGCAGGTACAGCGGGAGTTCGGAGAGTGAGCAGTTCTTC. Translating it yields CASRYSGSSESEQFF.

This clone was detected only a few times. The rearrangement uses TRBV7-3 and TRBJ1-1; TRBD1 is a possible D gene (6 bases). V shed 0 bases and J shed 4 bases, with 9 bases lying between them. The germline V gene has CDR1 SGHTA and CDR2 FQGTGA. The CDR3 contains 14 residues. CDR3 residues: CASSLTGGITEAFF. Here the CDR3 DNA reads TGTGCCAGCAGCTTAACGGGGGGCATCACTGAAGCTTTCTTT.

The chain employs TRBV9 and TRBJ2-7, with D unresolved. Trimming left V 7 bases short and J 2 bases short, with 19 bases between. The V gene's germline CDR1 is SGDLS and CDR2 YYNGEE. The length of the CDR3 is 15 residues. CDR3 in amino acids: CASGDWASTTYEQYF. The CDR3 nucleotides are TGTGCCAGCGGGGATTGGGCTTCCACTACCTACGAGCAGTACTTC.

This chain connects TRBV5-1 to TRBJ1-5, with unresolved D. CDR3 size: 15 residues. The germline gives CDR1 SGHRS, CDR2 YFSETQ. Trimming removed 0 bases at V and 2 bases at J, with 9 bases between. This chain's CDR3 is CASSLGSTGNQPQHF. The DNA for the CDR3 is TGCGCCAGCAGCTTGGGCAGTACGGGCAATCAGCCCCAGCATTTT. Looking up the rest from reference TRBV5-1 and TRBJ1-5 gives the full variable domain: KAGVTQTPRYLIKTRGQQVTLSCSPISGHRSVSWYQQTPGQGLQFLFEYFSETQRNKGNFPGRFSGRQFSNSRSEMNVSTLELGDSALYLCASSLGSTGNQPQHFGDGTRLSIL.

The genes are TRBV5-4 and TRBJ2-7; 13 bases agree with TRBD2. V dropped 4 bases and J dropped 6; count of bases not matched to a gene: 10. In germline, CDR1 is SGHNT, CDR2 YYREEE (reference sequence). This CDR3 region has 16 residues. The CDR3 protein is CASSTRTSGRAAEQYF. The DNA for the CDR3 is TGTGCCAGCAGCACCAGGACTAGCGGGAGAGCTGCCGAGCAGTACTTC.

The V and J genes are TRBV30 and TRBJ2-7; no reliable D call. There are 11 residues in the CDR3. Germline loops: CDR1 GTSNPN, CDR2 SVGIG (reference sequence). Trimming took 5 bases from V and 3 from J, leaving 8 bases between them. The CDR3 region is CAWGILYEQYF. The CDR3 region has the DNA TGTGCCTGGGGTATACTCTACGAGCAGTACTTC.

The rearrangement uses TRBV27 and TRBJ2-5; D might be TRBD2 (7 bases). V lost 4 bases and J lost 7, with 19 bases in between. The CDR3 consists of 15 residues. Germline-derived CDR1 and CDR2 are MNHEY and SMNVEV (reference sequence). This chain's CDR3 is CASSYGGGGVGTQYF. CDR3 in DNA: TGTGCCAGCAGTTACGGAGGAGGGGGGGTAGGGACCCAGTACTTC.

The genes are TRBV6-5 and TRBJ2-7; 10 positions agree with TRBD1. V lost 4 bases and J lost 2; bases outside the gene matches: 8. The CDR3 contains 16 residues. Germline V gene sequence: CDR1 MNHEY, CDR2 SVGAGI. The CDR3 DNA is TGTGCCAGCAGTTTCCCCACCGGGACAGGGGCCTACGAGCAGTACTTC. The encoded protein is CASSFPTGTGAYEQYF.

This clone was counted only a few times. The chain is built from TRBV2 and TRBJ1-1, with D possibly being TRBD1 (5 bases). Trimming removed 1 base from V and 10 bases from J, with 10 bases in between. Germline CDR1 reads SNHLY; CDR2 reads FYNNEI. The CDR3 length is 12 residues. CDR3 in DNA: TGTGCCAGCAGTGAAGAGGGGCTCGGAGCTTTCTTT. It yields the protein CASSEEGLGAFF.